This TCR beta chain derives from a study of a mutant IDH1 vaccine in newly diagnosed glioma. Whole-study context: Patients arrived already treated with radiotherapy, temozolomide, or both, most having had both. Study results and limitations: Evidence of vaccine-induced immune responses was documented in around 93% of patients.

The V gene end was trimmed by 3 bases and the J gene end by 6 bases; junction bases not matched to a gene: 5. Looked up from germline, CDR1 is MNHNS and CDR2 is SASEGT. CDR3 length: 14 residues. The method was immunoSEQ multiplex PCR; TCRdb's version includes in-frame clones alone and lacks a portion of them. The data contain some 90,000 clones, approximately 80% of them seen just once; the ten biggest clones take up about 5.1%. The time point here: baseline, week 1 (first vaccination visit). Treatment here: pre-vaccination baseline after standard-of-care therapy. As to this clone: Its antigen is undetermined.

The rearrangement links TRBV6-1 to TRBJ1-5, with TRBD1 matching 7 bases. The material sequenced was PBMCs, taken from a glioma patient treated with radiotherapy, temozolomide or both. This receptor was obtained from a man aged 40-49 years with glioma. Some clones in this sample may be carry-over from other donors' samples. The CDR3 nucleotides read TGTGCCAGCAGTGACGACAGGGTGGGTCAGCCCCAGCATTTT. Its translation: CASSDDRVGQPQHF.